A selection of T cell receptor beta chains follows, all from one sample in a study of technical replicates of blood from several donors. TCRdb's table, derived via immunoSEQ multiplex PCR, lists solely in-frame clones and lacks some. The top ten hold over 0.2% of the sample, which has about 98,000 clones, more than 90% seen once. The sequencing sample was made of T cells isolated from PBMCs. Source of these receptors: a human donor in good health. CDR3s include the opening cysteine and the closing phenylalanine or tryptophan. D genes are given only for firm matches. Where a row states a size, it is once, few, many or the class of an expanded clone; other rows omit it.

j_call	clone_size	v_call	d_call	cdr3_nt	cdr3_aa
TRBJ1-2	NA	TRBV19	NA	TGTGCCAGTAGTAGTCCGACAGTATATACCTTC	CASSSPTVYTF
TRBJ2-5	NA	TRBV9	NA	TGTGCCAGCAGCGTAGCGGGACAAGCGCAAGAGACCCAGTACTTC	CASSVAGQAQETQYF
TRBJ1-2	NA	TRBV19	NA	TGTGCCAGCATCAGAGCCGGGACAAACTATGGCTACACCTTC	CASIRAGTNYGYTF
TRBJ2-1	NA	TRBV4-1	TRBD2	TGCGCCAGCAGCCCCGTAAGTCGGGGGGACGGGCAGTTCTTC	CASSPVSRGDGQFF
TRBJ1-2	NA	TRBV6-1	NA	TGTGCCAGCAGTGACGCGGGGTCCCCCTATGGCTACACCTTC	CASSDAGSPYGYTF
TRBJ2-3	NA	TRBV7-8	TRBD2	TGTGCCAGCAGCTTAGCGGAGGTAGCGGGAGGAGATACGCAGTATTTT	CASSLAEVAGGDTQYF
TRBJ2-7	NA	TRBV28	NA	TGTGCCAGCAGCACTTACTCCTCTCTAAGGGGCGAGCAGTACTTC	CASSTYSSLRGEQYF
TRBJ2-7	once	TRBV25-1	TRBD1	TGTGCCAGCAGTGAATCGGGACAGCTTACCTACGAGCAGTACTTC	CASSESGQLTYEQYF
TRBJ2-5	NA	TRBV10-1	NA	TGCGCCAGCAGTGAGAGGGACCTAGCGAAAGAGACCCAGTACTTC	CASSERDLAKETQYF
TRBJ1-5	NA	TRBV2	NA	TGTGCCAGCAGTGTGGAACGAGGAAATCAGCCCCAGCATTTT	CASSVERGNQPQHF
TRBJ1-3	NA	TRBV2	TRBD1	TGTGCCAGCAGAGGACAGGGTTATGGAAACACCATATATTTT	CASRGQGYGNTIYF
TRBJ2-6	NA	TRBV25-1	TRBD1	TGTGCCAGCGTCGAGGGGGCTGGCTCTGGGGCCAACGTCCTGACTTTC	CASVEGAGSGANVLTF
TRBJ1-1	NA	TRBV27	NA	TGTGCCAGCAGTTTTGCGGGGGGCTTTATGAACACTGAAGCTTTCTTT	CASSFAGGFMNTEAFF
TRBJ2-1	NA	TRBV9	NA	TGTGCCAGCAGCGCCTCCAATGAGCAGTTCTTC	CASSASNEQFF
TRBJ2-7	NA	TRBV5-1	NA	TGCGCCAGCAGCTTGTACAGGGAAGAATACGAGCAGTACTTC	CASSLYREEYEQYF
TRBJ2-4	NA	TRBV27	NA	TGTGCCAGCAGTAGACAAGGTCCTGCCAAAAACATTCAGTACTTC	CASSRQGPAKNIQYF
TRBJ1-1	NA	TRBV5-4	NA	TGTGCCAGCAGCTTACAGGGTAAGAACACTGAAGCTTTCTTT	CASSLQGKNTEAFF
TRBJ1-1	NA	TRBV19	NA	TGTGCCAGTAAGGCCGACTTTGAAGCTTTCTTT	CASKADFEAFF
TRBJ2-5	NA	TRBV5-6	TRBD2	TGTGCCAGCAGCATCGGACTAGCGGGGGGCCTCCAGTACTTC	CASSIGLAGGLQYF
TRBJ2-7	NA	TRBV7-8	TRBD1	TGTGCCAGCAGCCTCGGGACAGGTGGAGCCTACGAGCAGTACTTC	CASSLGTGGAYEQYF
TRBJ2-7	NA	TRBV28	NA	TGTGCCAGCAGTTCCGTGGGCAGGACTCAGGCCTACGAGCAGTACTTC	CASSSVGRTQAYEQYF
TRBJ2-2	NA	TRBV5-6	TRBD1	TGTGCCAGCAGCCCTGCAAGGGACAGGGCGAGCACCGGGGAGCTGTTTTTT	CASSPARDRASTGELFF
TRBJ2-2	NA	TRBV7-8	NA	TGTGCCAGCAGCTTTGGACTGAACACCGGGGAGCTGTTTTTT	CASSFGLNTGELFF
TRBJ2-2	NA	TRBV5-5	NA	TGTGCCAGCAGCTTGCGTCACTTGGTCAACACCGGGGAGCTGTTTTTT	CASSLRHLVNTGELFF
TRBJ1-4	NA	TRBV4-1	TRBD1	TGCGCCAGCAGCCAAGATCCCCGGGACAGGGGGCTCTCGAGAGAAAAACTGTTTTTT	CASSQDPRDRGLSREKLFF
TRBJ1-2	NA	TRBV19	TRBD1	TGTGCCAGTAGTATGACAGGGGGTAGCTACACCTTC	CASSMTGGSYTF
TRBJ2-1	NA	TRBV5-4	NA	TGTGCCAGCAGCTTGGTCAGGGGCCGAGGGGATGAGCAGTTCTTC	CASSLVRGRGDEQFF
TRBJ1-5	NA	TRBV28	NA	TGTGCCAGCAGTCTTCAGCAGGGTGGCTGGAATCAGCCCCAGCATTTT	CASSLQQGGWNQPQHF
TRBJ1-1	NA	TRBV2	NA	TGTGCCAGCCGTGGAGCCCAGGGTAGTTTAGGTGAAGCTTTCTTT	CASRGAQGSLGEAFF
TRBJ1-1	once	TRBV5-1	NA	TGCGCCAGCAGCTTGGCAGGCTCGAACACTGAAGCTTTCTTT	CASSLAGSNTEAFF
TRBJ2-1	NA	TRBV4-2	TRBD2	TGTGCCAGCAGCCAAGATCAGGGACTAGCGTTCCTGTTCTTC	CASSQDQGLAFLFF
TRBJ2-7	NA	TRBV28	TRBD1	TGTGCCAGCAGTATAGTACAGGGGGTGAATAACGAGCAGTACTTC	CASSIVQGVNNEQYF
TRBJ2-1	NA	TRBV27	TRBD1	TGTGCCAGCAGTGACCGGGACAGGGGGTCGAATGAGCAGTTCTTC	CASSDRDRGSNEQFF
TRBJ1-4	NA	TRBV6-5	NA	TGTGCCAGCAGTTACTCGAGTACAGATGAAAAACTGTTTTTT	CASSYSSTDEKLFF
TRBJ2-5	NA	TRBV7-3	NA	TGTGCCAGCAGCGCCACTAGAGAAGAGACCCAGTACTTC	CASSATREETQYF
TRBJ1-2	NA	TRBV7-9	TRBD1	TGTGCCAGCAGCTTAGTGGGACAGATGCTTGGCTACACCTTC	CASSLVGQMLGYTF
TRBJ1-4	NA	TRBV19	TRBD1	TGTGCCAGTAGACCGACAGGGGGCGTCGAAAAACTGTTTTTT	CASRPTGGVEKLFF
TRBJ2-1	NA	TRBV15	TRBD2	TGTGCCACCAGCAGAGACGGGAGGGGGGGCTCCTACAATGAGCAGTTCTTC	CATSRDGRGGSYNEQFF
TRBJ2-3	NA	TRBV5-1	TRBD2	TGCGCCAGCAGCTCAGACCCTAGCGGGAGGTTCTACACAGATACGCAGTATTTT	CASSSDPSGRFYTDTQYF
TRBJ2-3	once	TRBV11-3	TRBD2	TGTGCCAGCAGCTCTACTAGCGGCAGCACAGATACGCAGTATTTT	CASSSTSGSTDTQYF
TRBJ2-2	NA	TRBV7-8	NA	TGTGCCAGCAGCTTAGCTTGGGGGGACCTCACCGGGGAGCTGTTTTTT	CASSLAWGDLTGELFF
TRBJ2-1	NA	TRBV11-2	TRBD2	TGTGCCAGCAGCTTATACCAACTAGCGGGAGTCCTTGGGGACAATGAGCAGTTCTTC	CASSLYQLAGVLGDNEQFF
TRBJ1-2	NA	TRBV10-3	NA	TGTGCCATCAGTGAAAACAGGGATAACTATGGCTACACCTTC	CAISENRDNYGYTF
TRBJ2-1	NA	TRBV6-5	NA	TGTGCCAGCAGTTACGGTCGGGGGTCGGGTGAGCAGTTCTTC	CASSYGRGSGEQFF
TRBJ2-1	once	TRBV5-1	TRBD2	TGCGCCAGCAGCTTATTTGCTAGCGGGGGCTCCTACAATGAGCAGTTCTTC	CASSLFASGGSYNEQFF
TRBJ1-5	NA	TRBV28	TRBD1	TGTGCCAGCAGAACGACGACAGGGGGCGCGGGTGAGCCCCAGCATTTT	CASRTTTGGAGEPQHF